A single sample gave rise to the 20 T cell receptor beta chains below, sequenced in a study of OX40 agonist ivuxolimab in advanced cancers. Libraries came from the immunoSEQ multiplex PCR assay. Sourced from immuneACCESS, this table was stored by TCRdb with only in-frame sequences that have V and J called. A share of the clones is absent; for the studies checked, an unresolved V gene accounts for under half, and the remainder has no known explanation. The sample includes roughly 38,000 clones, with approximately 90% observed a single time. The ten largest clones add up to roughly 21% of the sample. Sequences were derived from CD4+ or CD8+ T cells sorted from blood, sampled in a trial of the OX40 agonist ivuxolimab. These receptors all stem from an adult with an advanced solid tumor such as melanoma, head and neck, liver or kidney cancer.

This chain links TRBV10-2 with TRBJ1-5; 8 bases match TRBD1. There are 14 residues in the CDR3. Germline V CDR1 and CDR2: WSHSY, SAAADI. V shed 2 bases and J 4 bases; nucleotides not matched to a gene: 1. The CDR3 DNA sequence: TGCGCCAGCAGTGAGACAGGGGGAAATCAGCCCCAGCATTTT. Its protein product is CASSETGGNQPQHF.

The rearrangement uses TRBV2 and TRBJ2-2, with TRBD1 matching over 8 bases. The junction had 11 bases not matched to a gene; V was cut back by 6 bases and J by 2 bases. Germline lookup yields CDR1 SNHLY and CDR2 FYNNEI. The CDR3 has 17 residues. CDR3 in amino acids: CASSPKGDRINTGELFF. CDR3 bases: TGTGCCAGCAGCCCCAAGGGGGACAGGATTAACACCGGGGAGCTGTTTTTT.

This CDR3 is CAWSVVGRYTEAFF. The DNA for the CDR3 is TGTGCCTGGAGTGTTGTAGGGCGGTACACTGAAGCTTTCTTT. The chain is built from TRBV30 and TRBJ1-1; D unresolved. Germline V gene sequence: CDR1 GTSNPN, CDR2 SVGIG (reference sequence). V lost 0 bases, J lost 3 bases, and 11 bases lay in between. This CDR3 spans 14 amino acids.

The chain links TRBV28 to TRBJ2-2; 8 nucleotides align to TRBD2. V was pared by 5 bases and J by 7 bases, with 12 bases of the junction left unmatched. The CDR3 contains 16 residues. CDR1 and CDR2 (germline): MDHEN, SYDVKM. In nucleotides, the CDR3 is TGTGCCAGCAGTCTATCGATGGGACTAGTCGGCGGGGAGCTGTTTTTT. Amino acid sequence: CASSLSMGLVGGELFF.

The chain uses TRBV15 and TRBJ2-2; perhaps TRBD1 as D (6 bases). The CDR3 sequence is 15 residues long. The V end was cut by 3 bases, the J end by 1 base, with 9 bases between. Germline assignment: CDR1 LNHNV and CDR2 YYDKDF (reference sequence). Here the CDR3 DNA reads TGTGCCACCAGCAGGGAACAGGGGAACACCGGGGAGCTGTTTTTT. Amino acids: CATSREQGNTGELFF.

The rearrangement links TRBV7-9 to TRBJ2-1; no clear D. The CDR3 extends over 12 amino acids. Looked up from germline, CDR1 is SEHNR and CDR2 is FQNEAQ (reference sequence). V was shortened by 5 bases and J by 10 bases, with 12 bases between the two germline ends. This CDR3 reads CASSQTAREQFF. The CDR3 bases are TGTGCCAGCAGCCAGACCGCCAGGGAGCAGTTCTTC. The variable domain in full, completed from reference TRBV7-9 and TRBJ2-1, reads DTGVSQNPRHKITKRGQNVTFRCDPISEHNRLYWYRQTLGQGPEFLTYFQNEAQLEKSRLLSDRFSAERPKGSFSTLEIQRTEQGDSAMYLCASSQTAREQFFGPGTRLTVL.

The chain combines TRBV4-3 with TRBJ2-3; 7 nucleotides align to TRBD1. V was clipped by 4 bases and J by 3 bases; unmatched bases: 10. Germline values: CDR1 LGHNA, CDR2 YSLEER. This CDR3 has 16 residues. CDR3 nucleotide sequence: TGCGCCAGCAGCCCTTCGACAGGGACCGGTACAGATACGCAGTATTTT. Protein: CASSPSTGTGTDTQYF.

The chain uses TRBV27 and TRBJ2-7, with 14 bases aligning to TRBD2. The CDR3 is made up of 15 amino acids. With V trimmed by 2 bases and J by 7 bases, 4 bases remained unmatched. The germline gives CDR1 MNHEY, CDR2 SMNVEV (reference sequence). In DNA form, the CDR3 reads TGTGCCAGCAGTTTAATGGGACTAGCGGGAGAGGAGCAGTACTTC. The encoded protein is CASSLMGLAGEEQYF.

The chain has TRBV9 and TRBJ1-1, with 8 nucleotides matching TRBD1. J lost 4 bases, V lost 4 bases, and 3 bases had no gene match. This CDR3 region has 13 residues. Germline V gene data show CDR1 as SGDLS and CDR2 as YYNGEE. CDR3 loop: CASSMTGVTEAFF. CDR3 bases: TGTGCCAGCAGCATGACAGGGGTCACTGAAGCTTTCTTT. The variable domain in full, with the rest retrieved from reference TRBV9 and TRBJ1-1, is DSGVTQTPKHLITATGQRVTLRCSPRSGDLSVYWYQQSLDQGLQFLIQYYNGEERAKGNILERFSAQQFPDLHSELNLSSLELGDSALYFCASSMTGVTEAFFGQGTRLTVV.

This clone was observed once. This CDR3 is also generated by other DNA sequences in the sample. The CDR3 region has the DNA TGTGCCTGGCTTCCAACAGGGGTACAATTGGAAAACACCATATATTTT. As protein: CAWLPTGVQLENTIYF. V gene TRBV30 combines with J gene TRBJ1-3, with TRBD1 matching 7 bases. The germline V gene has CDR1 GTSNPN and CDR2 SVGIG (reference sequence). The CDR3 is 16 amino acids. J gave up 6 bases and V 5 bases, and 16 bases lay outside the gene matches.

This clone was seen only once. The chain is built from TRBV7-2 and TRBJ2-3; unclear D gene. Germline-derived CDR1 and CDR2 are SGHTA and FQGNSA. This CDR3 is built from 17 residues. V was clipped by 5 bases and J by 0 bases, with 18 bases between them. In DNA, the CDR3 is TGTGCCAGCAGCCTCTGGATAGTCCTAACTAGCACAGATACGCAGTATTTT. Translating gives CASSLWIVLTSTDTQYF.

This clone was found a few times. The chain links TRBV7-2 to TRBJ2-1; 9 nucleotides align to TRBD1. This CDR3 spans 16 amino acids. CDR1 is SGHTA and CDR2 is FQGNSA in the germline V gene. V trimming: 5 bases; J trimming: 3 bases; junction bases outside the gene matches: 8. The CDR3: CASSATGGYYYNEQFF. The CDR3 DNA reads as TGTGCCAGCAGCGCAACAGGGGGCTATTACTACAATGAGCAGTTCTTC.

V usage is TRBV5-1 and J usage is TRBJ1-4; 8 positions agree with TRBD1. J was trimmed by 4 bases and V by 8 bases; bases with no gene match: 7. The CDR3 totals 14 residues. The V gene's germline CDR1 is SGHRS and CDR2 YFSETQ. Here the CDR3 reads CARAGTGVNEKLFF. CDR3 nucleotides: TGCGCCAGGGCGGGGACAGGCGTTAATGAAAAACTGTTTTTT.

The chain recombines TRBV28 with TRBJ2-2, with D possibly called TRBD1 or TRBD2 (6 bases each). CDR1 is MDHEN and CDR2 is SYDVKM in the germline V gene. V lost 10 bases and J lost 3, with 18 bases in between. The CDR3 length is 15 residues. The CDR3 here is CATTGWGVDTGELFF. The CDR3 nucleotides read TGTGCCACAACAGGGTGGGGGGTTGACACCGGGGAGCTGTTTTTT.

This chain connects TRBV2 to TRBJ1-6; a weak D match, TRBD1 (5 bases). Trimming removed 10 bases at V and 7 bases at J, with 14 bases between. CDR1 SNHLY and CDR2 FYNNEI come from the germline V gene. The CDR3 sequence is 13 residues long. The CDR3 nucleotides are TGTGCCAAAGGAGGGACGGCGAATTCACCCCTCCACTTT. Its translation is CAKGGTANSPLHF.

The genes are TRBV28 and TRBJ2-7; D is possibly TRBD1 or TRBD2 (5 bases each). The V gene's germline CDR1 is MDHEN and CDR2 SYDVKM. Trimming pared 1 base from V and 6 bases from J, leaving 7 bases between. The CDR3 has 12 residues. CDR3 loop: CASSLSGGEQYF. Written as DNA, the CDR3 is TGTGCCAGCAGTTTATCTGGGGGCGAGCAGTACTTC.

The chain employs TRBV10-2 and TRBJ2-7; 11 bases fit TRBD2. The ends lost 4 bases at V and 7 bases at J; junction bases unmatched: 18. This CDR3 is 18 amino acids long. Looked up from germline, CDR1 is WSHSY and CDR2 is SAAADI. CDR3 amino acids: CASSAPGVAGGPGGEQYF. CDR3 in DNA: TGCGCCAGCAGTGCCCCTGGAGTAGCGGGAGGGCCGGGTGGTGAGCAGTACTTC.

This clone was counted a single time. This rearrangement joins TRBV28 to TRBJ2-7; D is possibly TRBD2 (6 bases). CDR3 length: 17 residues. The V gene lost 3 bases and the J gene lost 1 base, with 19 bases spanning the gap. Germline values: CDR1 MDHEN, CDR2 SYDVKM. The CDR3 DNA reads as TGTGCCAGCAGTTTTCCTAGCGCCTCCTCTCTTTCCTACGAGCAGTACTTC. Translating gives CASSFPSASSLSYEQYF.

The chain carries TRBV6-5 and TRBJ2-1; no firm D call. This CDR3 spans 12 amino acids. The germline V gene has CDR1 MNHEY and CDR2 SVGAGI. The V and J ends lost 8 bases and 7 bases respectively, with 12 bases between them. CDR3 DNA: TGTGCCAGCCAACAGAGTAGGAATGAGCAGTTCTTC. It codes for CASQQSRNEQFF.

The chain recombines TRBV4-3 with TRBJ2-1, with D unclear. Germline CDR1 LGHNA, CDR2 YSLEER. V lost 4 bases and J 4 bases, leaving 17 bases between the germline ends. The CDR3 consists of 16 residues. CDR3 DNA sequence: TGCGCCAGCAGCCCCCGTTTGGAAGCGCTATACAATGAGCAGTTCTTC. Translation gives CASSPRLEALYNEQFF.